This T cell receptor (beta chain) was found in a study of blood T cell repertoires in COVID-19. Some clones are missing from TCRdb's copy, which holds only in-frame ones; the method was immunoSEQ multiplex PCR. The sample lists about 150,000 clones; around four fifths were seen once. Trimming took off 5 bases at V and 4 bases at J, with 10 bases between the two ends. Germline-derived CDR1 and CDR2 are KGHDR and SFDVKD. CDR3 size: 14 residues. This receptor was identified in a man in his 70s who had been exposed to COVID-19. Sequenced material: PBMCs or T cells enriched from blood (not recorded which). This chain joins TRBV24-1 and TRBJ2-2, with D uncertain. The CDR3 loop reads CATSGQVPTGELFF. CDR3 DNA: TGTGCCACCAGTGGGCAGGTGCCCACCGGGGAGCTGTTTTTT.